A single sample is the source of the 22 T cell receptor beta chains below, sequenced in a study of T cell responses to AZD1222 COVID-19 vaccine. The repertoire was sequenced with immunoSEQ multiplex PCR; TCRdb's copy has only in-frame clones and lacks some. The table has around 140,000 clones, roughly 91% seen once; the top ten hold more than 8%. The source was peripheral blood, collected on day 0 of AZD1222 vaccination. All receptors derive from an adult in good health.

This chain joins TRBV14 and TRBJ2-7; D is ambiguous. With 4 bases removed from V and 2 bases from J, the gap between germline ends came to 12 bases. CDR1 and CDR2 from the germline V gene are SGHDN and FVKESK. The CDR3 is made up of 14 amino acids. The CDR3 region has the DNA TGTGCCAGCAGCCCTCGGACCGGTACCTACGAGCAGTACTTC. Translating it yields CASSPRTGTYEQYF. Complete variable domain (other parts from reference TRBV14 and TRBJ2-7): EAGVTQFPSHSVIEKGQTVTLRCDPISGHDNLYWYRRVMGKEIKFLLHFVKESKQDESGMPNNRFLAERTGGTYSTLKVQPAELEDSGVYFCASSPRTGTYEQYFGPGTRLTVT.

V is TRBV7-9 and J is TRBJ2-7, with D possibly TRBD2 on 6 matching bases. Germline CDR1 SEHNR, CDR2 FQNEAQ (reference sequence). Trimming removed 5 bases from V and 2 bases from J, with 25 bases in between. There are 18 residues in the CDR3. As DNA, the CDR3 is TGTGCCAGCAGCCAAAACCAGCGCACCGGGACTCGACCCTACGAGCAGTACTTC. Its translation: CASSQNQRTGTRPYEQYF.

V is TRBV3-1 (or the pseudogene TRBV3-2) and J is TRBJ2-7; D unresolved. CDR3 length: 12 residues. The V gene's germline CDR1 is LGHDT and CDR2 YNNKEL (reference sequence). The ends were cut back, 0 bases at V and 3 bases at J, with 3 bases in the middle. CDR3 nucleotides: TGTGCCAGCAGCCAAGAACACTACGAGCAGTACTTC. As protein: CASSQEHYEQYF.

V gene TRBV5-6 combines with J gene TRBJ2-7; TRBD1 matches at 10 bases. The CDR3 has 19 amino acids. Trimming took 0 bases from V and 5 from J; bases not matched to a gene: 17. Germline CDR1 is SGHDT and CDR2 is YYEEEE. The CDR3 here is CASSLGRTGGIRNRHEQYF. The CDR3 DNA is TGTGCCAGCAGCTTGGGCAGGACAGGGGGGATTCGCAACAGACACGAGCAGTACTTC.

The chain uses TRBV5-1 and TRBJ1-3, with no clear D. The CDR3 consists of 16 residues. CDR1 is SGHRS and CDR2 is YFSETQ in the germline V gene. The germline V and J ends were trimmed by 2 bases and 1 base, with 13 bases remaining between them. The CDR3 loop is CASSFGPMVSGNTIYF. The CDR3 DNA is TGCGCCAGCAGCTTTGGTCCCATGGTTTCTGGAAACACCATATATTTT.

Written as DNA, the CDR3 is TGCAGTGCTAGTCCCTGGGGATACAATGAGCAGTTCTTC. Its translation: CSASPWGYNEQFF. J is TRBJ2-1 and V is TRBV20-1; D gene unclear. The V end was cut by 3 bases, the J end by 4 bases, with 10 bases between. This CDR3 spans 13 amino acids. Per germline, CDR1 DFQATT and CDR2 SNEGSKA (reference sequence).

This sequence joins TRBV6-5 and TRBJ1-2, with 10 bases identical to TRBD1. Looked up from germline, CDR1 is MNHEY and CDR2 is SVGAGI. There are 14 residues in the CDR3. V was clipped by 5 bases and J by 8 bases; unmatched bases: 8. CDR3 sequence reads: CASSPQGTGAGYTF. CDR3 in DNA: TGTGCCAGCAGTCCCCAGGGGACAGGGGCGGGCTACACCTTC.

This clone was counted once. V gene TRBV12-5 combines with J gene TRBJ2-7; D unclear. The CDR3 covers 17 residues. CDR1 and CDR2 (germline): LGHNT, FRNRAP. V shed 3 bases and J shed 1 base, with 19 bases lying between them. Written as DNA, the CDR3 is TGTGCTAGTGGTTTTCTTCTAAGGACCTCCCCATCCTACGAGCAGTACTTC. Translation: CASGFLLRTSPSYEQYF.

This chain uses TRBV7-9 with TRBJ1-1; D gene unclear. The V gene lost 1 base and the J gene lost 0 bases, with 9 bases spanning the gap. The CDR3 runs 15 residues. Germline values: CDR1 SEHNR, CDR2 FQNEAQ (reference sequence). CDR3 amino acids: CASSLEIGMNTEAFF. The DNA for the CDR3 is TGTGCCAGCAGCTTAGAAATAGGCATGAACACTGAAGCTTTCTTT.

The gene calls are TRBV5-6 and TRBJ2-7; the D is unclear. V was clipped by 0 bases and J by 1 base, with 5 bases between them. CDR1 and CDR2 (germline): SGHDT, YYEEEE. This CDR3 has 13 residues. CDR3: CASSLVGSYEQYF. DNA for the CDR3: TGTGCCAGCAGCTTGGTGGGTTCCTACGAGCAGTACTTC. The entire variable domain, with the rest obtained from reference TRBV5-6 and TRBJ2-7, is as follows: DAGVTQSPTHLIKTRGQQVTLRCSPKSGHDTVSWYQQALGQGPQFIFQYYEEEERQRGNFPDRFSGHQFPNYSSELNVNALLLGDSALYLCASSLVGSYEQYFGPGTRLTVT.

The V call is TRBV6-5, the J call TRBJ2-7; D uncertain. Germline V gene lookup returns CDR1 MNHEY and CDR2 SVGAGI. The CDR3 loop spans 15 amino acids. V was shortened by 0 bases and J by 2 bases, with 11 bases between the two germline ends. The CDR3 protein is CASSYSYSPTYEQYF. CDR3 coding DNA: TGTGCCAGCAGTTACTCGTATAGCCCGACCTACGAGCAGTACTTC.

The rearrangement joins TRBV9 to TRBJ1-1; 11 nucleotides match TRBD1. This CDR3 has 15 residues. CDR1 and CDR2 (germline): SGDLS, YYNGEE. Germline trimming cut 4 bases from V and 4 bases from J; bases unmatched to any gene: 6. CDR3 sequence (DNA): TGTGCCAGCAGCCCGGACAGGGGGCCTCCCACTGAAGCTTTCTTT. Translation gives CASSPDRGPPTEAFF.

This clone was seen a handful of times. V usage is TRBV4-2 and J usage is TRBJ2-3; 9 positions agree with TRBD1. The germline CDR1 and CDR2 sequences are LGHNA and YNFKEQ. J gave up 2 bases and V 5 bases, and 5 bases lay outside the gene matches. The CDR3 has 15 amino acids. Written as DNA, the CDR3 is TGTGCCAGCAGCTCAAGGACAGGGGACACAGATACGCAGTATTTT. Amino acids: CASSSRTGDTDTQYF.

The chain employs TRBV21-1 and TRBJ1-2. TRBV21-1 is annotated as a pseudogene. The CDR3 extends over 16 amino acids. This CDR3 reads CASSKEEAAPRPGYTF. The CDR3 DNA is TGTGCCAGCAGCAAGGAGGAAGCAGCCCCTAGGCCTGGCTACACCTTC.

The V call is TRBV23-1, the J call TRBJ2-1; no reliable D call. Being an ORF, TRBV23-1 has a function that is uncertain. The CDR3 has 15 residues. The V end lost 7 bases, the J end lost 1 base, and 14 bases lay between the germline ends. CDR3 nucleotide sequence: TGCGCCAGCAACCCACTTATGACTTCCTACAATGAGCAGTTCTTC. It specifies CASNPLMTSYNEQFF.

Points on this clone: Additional DNA sequences in this sample encode the identical CDR3. The chain carries TRBV29-1 and TRBJ1-2; unclear D gene. CDR3 length: 9 residues. Germline lookup yields CDR1 SQVTM and CDR2 ANQGSEA. V was cut by 3 bases and J by 7 bases, with 3 bases left in between. CDR3 sequence: CSVEGGYTF. The CDR3, as DNA: TGCAGCGTTGAGGGTGGCTACACCTTC.

This clone came up once. This chain uses TRBV6-1 with TRBJ1-5; D remains unclear. There are 15 residues in the CDR3. Deletions cut 3 bases from V and 0 bases from J, with 9 bases between. Germline V gene lookup returns CDR1 MNHNS and CDR2 SASEGT. CDR3 sequence: CASSDYQSSNQPQHF. The CDR3 DNA reads TGTGCCAGCAGTGATTATCAGAGTAGCAATCAGCCCCAGCATTTT.

This chain links TRBV5-1 with TRBJ1-4, with 8 bases that match TRBD1. Germline V gene data show CDR1 as SGHRS and CDR2 as YFSETQ. CDR3 length: 15 residues. Trimming at V came to 5 bases and at J to 0 bases, leaving 3 bases not matched to a gene. The CDR3 reads CASSSGGATNEKLFF. The CDR3, as DNA: TGCGCCAGCAGTTCAGGGGGCGCAACTAATGAAAAACTGTTTTTT.

CDR3 bases: TGTGCCAGCACCCTAATCGGGGGGAACACTGAAGCTTTCTTT. This codes for CASTLIGGNTEAFF. The chain has TRBV27 and TRBJ1-1, with D perhaps matching TRBD1 (5 bases). The ends were cut back, 7 bases at V and 1 base at J, with 13 bases in the middle. The CDR3 is 14 amino acids. The germline CDR1 and CDR2 sequences are MNHEY and SMNVEV (reference sequence).

V and J are TRBV11-2 and TRBJ1-2; TRBD1 agrees at 10 bases. Germline trimming cut 2 bases from V and 2 bases from J; bases unmatched to any gene: 14. Germline CDR1 is SGHAT and CDR2 is FQNNGV. The CDR3 has 19 amino acids. CDR3 DNA sequence: TGTGCCAGCAGCTTACTGTATGTGGGACAGGGGAGGCAGAACTATGGCTACACCTTC. It specifies CASSLLYVGQGRQNYGYTF.

V and J are TRBV3-1 (or the pseudogene TRBV3-2) and TRBJ2-7, with TRBD1 as a possible D gene (5 bases). This CDR3 comprises 15 residues. V lost 4 bases to trimming and J lost 3 bases, with 16 bases between them. The germline V gene encodes CDR1 LGHDT and CDR2 YNNKEL (reference sequence). CDR3 residues: CASSPLDRDHYEQYF. As DNA, the CDR3 is TGTGCCAGCAGCCCCCTCGACAGAGACCACTACGAGCAGTACTTC.

The chain recombines TRBV18 with TRBJ1-2, with 8 bases identical to TRBD1. CDR1 KGHSH and CDR2 LQKENI come from the germline V gene. The CDR3 is 15 residues long. V dropped 3 bases and J dropped 3; count of bases not matched to a gene: 6. CDR3 DNA: TGTGCCAGCTCACCCGGACAGGGTTTTGACTATGGCTACACCTTC. Protein product: CASSPGQGFDYGYTF.